The 18 T cell receptor beta chains reported below all come from one sample, sequenced in a study of beta chain features in type 1 diabetes. Study-wide points: TCRB CDR3s were moderately but significantly shorter in Type 1 diabetes patients in all four CD4+ subsets.

TCRB transcripts that were expressed got sequenced, as all of the isolated RNA had been reverse transcribed. Profiling relied on immunoSEQ multiplex PCR, and the TCRdb table lists in-frame clones only, not all of them. The profile covers around 250,000 clones, with about 15% appearing a single time and roughly 0.019% taken by the ten largest. For these TCRs, the target antigens are not known. The sample taken for sequencing was naive CD4+ T cells from blood. The receptors come from a man younger than 45 with type 1 diabetes.

The genes are TRBV15 and TRBJ2-3; the D gene is possibly TRBD1 (7 bases). Germline V lookup: CDR1 LNHNV, CDR2 YYDKDF (reference sequence). V shed 0 bases and J shed 5 bases, with 15 bases lying between them. The CDR3 spans 16 residues. CDR3 protein: CATSRERRGRGDTQYF. The DNA of the CDR3 is TGTGCCACCAGCAGAGAACGGAGGGGGCGCGGAGATACGCAGTATTTT.

This clone has more than one count but fewer than ten. The J gene is TRBJ1-4, the V gene TRBV4-1; D not certain. CDR3 length: 16 residues. The germline V gene encodes CDR1 MGHRA and CDR2 YSYEKL. V dropped 2 bases and J dropped 5 bases, with 15 bases sitting between them. The CDR3 nucleotides read TGCGCCAGCAGCCAAAACCAGATGGCGGCCAATGAAAAACTGTTTTTT. Its translation is CASSQNQMAANEKLFF.

CDR3 bases: TGTGCCACCACGCGACAGCTCCTCTCTGGGGCCAACGTCCTGACTTTC. Translating gives CATTRQLLSGANVLTF. The chain uses TRBV2 and TRBJ2-6; weak D call: TRBD1 (5 bases). V lost 10 bases and J lost 0, with 16 bases in between. CDR1 and CDR2 (germline): SNHLY, FYNNEI. There are 16 residues in the CDR3. Supplemented by reference TRBV2 and TRBJ2-6, the full variable domain reads EPEVTQTPSHQVTQMGQEVILRCVPISNHLYFYWYRQILGQKVEFLVSFYNNEISEKSEIFDDQFSVERPDGSNFTLKIRSTKLEDSAMYFCATTRQLLSGANVLTFGAGSRLTVL.

This clone was counted only a few times. The chain links TRBV29-1 to TRBJ2-5, with D possibly being TRBD2 (7 bases). V was clipped by 6 bases and J by 5 bases, with 16 bases between them. Germline V gives CDR1 SQVTM, CDR2 ANQGSEA. The CDR3 has 13 amino acids. Written as DNA, the CDR3 is TGCAGCGTCCTGAGGGGGGGCATCGAGACCCAGTACTTC. Its protein is CSVLRGGIETQYF.

V usage is TRBV7-9 and J usage is TRBJ1-1, with D hard to call. V dropped 2 bases and J dropped 3 bases, with 7 bases sitting between them. This CDR3 spans 13 amino acids. Germline V CDR1 and CDR2: SEHNR, FQNEAQ (reference sequence). The CDR3 loop reads CASSLWEDTEAFF. The CDR3 DNA sequence: TGTGCCAGCAGCTTATGGGAGGACACTGAAGCTTTCTTT. Full variable domain (missing parts from reference TRBV7-9 and TRBJ1-1): DTGVSQNPRHKITKRGQNVTFRCDPISEHNRLYWYRQTLGQGPEFLTYFQNEAQLEKSRLLSDRFSAERPKGSFSTLEIQRTEQGDSAMYLCASSLWEDTEAFFGQGTRLTVV.

The chain is built from TRBV6-5 and TRBJ1-2, with D perhaps TRBD1 (6 bases). V lost 2 bases, J lost 3 bases, and 13 bases lay in between. CDR1 is MNHEY, CDR2 SVGAGI, per germline. This CDR3 comprises 15 residues. The CDR3: CASSYGGAGDYGYTF. For the CDR3, the DNA is TGTGCCAGCAGTTACGGGGGGGCAGGGGACTATGGCTACACCTTC.

This clone was recorded a few times. V is TRBV25-1 and J is TRBJ1-1; 7 bases align to TRBD1. Germline CDR1 and CDR2: MGHDK and SYGVNS. V shed 7 bases, J shed 3 bases, and the junction held 8 bases outside the gene matches. The CDR3 loop spans 14 amino acids. The chain's CDR3 is CASTRTGADTEAFF. Written as DNA, the CDR3 is TGTGCCAGCACCCGAACAGGGGCAGACACTGAAGCTTTCTTT.

The V call is TRBV29-1, the J call TRBJ2-3; 7 bases match TRBD2. The CDR3 runs 14 residues. V shed 6 bases and J 2 bases; nucleotides not matched to a gene: 8. The V gene's germline CDR1 is SQVTM and CDR2 ANQGSEA. CDR3 DNA: TGCAGCGTAGCTACGGGGGGATCCACAGATACGCAGTATTTT. Protein: CSVATGGSTDTQYF.

The V and J genes are TRBV30 and TRBJ2-7, with 9 bases lining up with TRBD1. CDR1 is GTSNPN and CDR2 is SVGIG in the germline V gene (reference sequence). The junction had 7 bases not matched to a gene; V was cut back by 3 bases and J by 4 bases. CDR3 length: 14 amino acids. The CDR3 sequence: CAWRLTGGTYEQYF. CDR3 DNA sequence: TGTGCCTGGAGGCTGACAGGGGGAACTTACGAGCAGTACTTC.

The chain uses TRBV5-4 and TRBJ2-5; 7 bases align to TRBD2. The CDR3 covers 15 residues. The germline gives CDR1 SGHNT, CDR2 YYREEE (reference sequence). The junction had 12 bases not matched to a gene; V was cut back by 5 bases and J by 5 bases. CDR3 in amino acids: CASSPRGGMGETQYF. The CDR3 bases are TGTGCCAGCAGTCCGCGGGGAGGGATGGGGGAGACCCAGTACTTC.

The chain recombines TRBV18 with TRBJ2-7; tentatively, D is TRBD1 (6 bases). The length of the CDR3 is 14 residues. V dropped 4 bases and J dropped 5 bases, with 15 bases sitting between them. In germline, CDR1 is KGHSH, CDR2 LQKENI. This chain's CDR3 is CASSQLDSSNEQYF. The DNA for the CDR3 is TGTGCCAGCTCACAACTGGACAGTTCTAACGAGCAGTACTTC.

J is TRBJ1-1 and V is TRBV30; D not certain. Germline V gene data show CDR1 as GTSNPN and CDR2 as SVGIG (reference sequence). CDR3 length equals 13 residues. Deletions cut 3 bases from V and 1 base from J, with 9 bases between. CDR3 sequence reads: CAWRGRANTEAFF. DNA of the CDR3: TGTGCCTGGAGGGGGAGGGCGAACACTGAAGCTTTCTTT.

The rearrangement links TRBV12-5 to TRBJ2-1, with 7 bases fitting TRBD2. The CDR3 runs to 21 residues. V trimming: 1 base; J trimming: 5 bases; junction bases outside the gene matches: 23. Germline CDR1 and CDR2: LGHNT and FRNRAP. CDR3 in amino acids: CASGLARRAGVLPGAHNEQFF. As DNA, the CDR3 is TGTGCTAGTGGTTTGGCCCGTAGGGCGGGAGTCCTCCCGGGCGCACACAATGAGCAGTTCTTC.

This clone was seen more than once but under ten times. This chain connects TRBV9 to TRBJ1-1; unclear D gene. The CDR3 has 16 amino acids. CDR1 and CDR2 (germline): SGDLS, YYNGEE. The V end was cut by 2 bases, the J end by 1 base, with 15 bases between. This chain's CDR3 is CASSVSPWVTNTEAFF. The CDR3 DNA is TGTGCCAGCAGCGTTAGCCCCTGGGTTACGAACACTGAAGCTTTCTTT. Full variable domain (missing parts from reference TRBV9 and TRBJ1-1): DSGVTQTPKHLITATGQRVTLRCSPRSGDLSVYWYQQSLDQGLQFLIQYYNGEERAKGNILERFSAQQFPDLHSELNLSSLELGDSALYFCASSVSPWVTNTEAFFGQGTRLTVV.

This clone turned up a few times. V is TRBV29-1 and J is TRBJ1-4; D is ambiguous. V was clipped by 2 bases and J by 4 bases, with 11 bases between them. The CDR3 spans 14 residues. CDR1 is SQVTM and CDR2 is ANQGSEA in the germline V gene. The CDR3 protein is CSVERAVVNEKLFF. Here the CDR3 DNA reads TGCAGCGTTGAACGTGCGGTCGTTAATGAAAAACTGTTTTTT.

This chain connects TRBV11-2 to TRBJ1-2; TRBD1 matches 9 bases. The CDR3 has 17 residues. Germline V gene data show CDR1 as SGHAT and CDR2 as FQNNGV. J was trimmed by 0 bases and V by 5 bases; bases with no gene match: 10. The CDR3 DNA follows: TGTGCCAGCAGCACCCCGGACAGGGGCGCTACTAACTATGGCTACACCTTC. Translating gives CASSTPDRGATNYGYTF.

This clone was seen more than once but under ten times. This rearrangement joins TRBV4-1 to TRBJ1-5; TRBD1 is a possible D gene (5 bases). The CDR3 extends over 15 amino acids. Germline V CDR1 and CDR2: MGHRA, YSYEKL. The germline V and J ends were trimmed by 1 base and 3 bases, with 10 bases remaining between them. The CDR3 spells CASSQAGGDNQPQHF. The CDR3 DNA is TGCGCCAGCAGCCAAGCGGGAGGGGACAATCAGCCCCAGCATTTT.

The chain joins TRBV10-3 to TRBJ2-3; perhaps TRBD2 as D (6 bases). CDR1 and CDR2 (germline): ENHRY, SYGVKD. The CDR3 covers 14 residues. V lost 10 bases, J lost 4 bases, and 18 bases lay in between. The CDR3 is CASGASENPDTQYF. CDR3 nucleotide sequence: TGTGCCAGCGGGGCTAGCGAGAACCCAGATACGCAGTATTTT.